Listed below are T cell receptor beta chains from one sample, sequenced in a study of patients and donors after allogeneic stem cell transplantation. TCRdb analysed the RT-PCR reads with MiXCR anew, one entry per CDR3 protein. Of roughly 880,000 distinct CDR3 sequences in the sample, roughly 17% were seen once. Sequenced material: blood, either unsorted or a sorted T cell fraction (not recorded which). The receptor set was obtained from a human donor who was either an allogeneic HSCT recipient or a stem cell or donor lymphocyte infusion donor (not recorded which). It is not recorded whose cells these are; they may come from a transplant donor. CDR3s include the opening cysteine and the closing phenylalanine or tryptophan. Fields, in order: clone size, J gene, D gene, V gene, CDR3 protein, CDR3 DNA. D genes are given only for firm matches. Size is omitted from some rows. Given values are once, few, many or a class for expanded clones.

-,TRBJ2-7,-,TRBV6-2/TRBV6-3,CASSYGDGYEQYF,TGTGCCAGCAGTTACGGGGACGGGTACGAGCAGTACTTC
-,TRBJ2-7,-,TRBV20-1,CSASEGKSYEQYF,TGCAGTGCTAGTGAGGGCAAATCCTACGAGCAGTACTTC
-,TRBJ2-5,-,TRBV5-1,CASSLGGPWETQYF,TGCGCCAGCAGTTTGGGGGGGCCATGGGAGACCCAGTACTTC
many,TRBJ1-5,TRBD1,TRBV29-1,CSVARGTGNQPQHF,TGCAGCGTTGCTAGAGGGACAGGTAATCAGCCCCAGCATTTT
few,TRBJ1-4,-,TRBV12-3/TRBV12-4,CASTSRRGANEKLFF,TGTGCCAGCACCTCCCGCCGGGGGGCTAATGAAAAACTGTTTTTT
-,TRBJ2-5,TRBD2,TRBV30,CAWRLAGSKTQYF,TGTGCCTGGAGATTAGCGGGTTCGAAGACCCAGTACTTC
-,TRBJ2-7,-,TRBV7-3,CASSPYALLIRGGYEQYF,TGTGCCAGCAGCCCTTATGCGCTGCTGATCAGGGGAGGCTACGAGCAGTACTTC
-,TRBJ1-5,-,TRBV10-3,CAISESIGNQPQHF,TGTGCCATCAGTGAGTCGATCGGGAATCAGCCCCAGCATTTT
few,TRBJ1-2,-,TRBV3-1,CASSQEGRKAGYTF,TGTGCCAGCAGCCAAGAGGGCAGGAAAGCTGGCTACACCTTC
few,TRBJ2-2,-,TRBV6-5,CASSYLSATGELFF,TGTGCCAGCAGTTACCTTAGCGCCACCGGGGAGCTGTTTTTT
few,TRBJ2-3,TRBD2,TRBV27,CASSLGRLAGAWDTQYF,TGTGCCAGCAGTCTTGGCCGACTAGCGGGAGCGTGGGATACGCAGTATTTT
few,TRBJ2-7,TRBD1,TRBV5-5,CASSTTRQGSYEQYF,TGTGCCAGCAGCACCACTCGACAGGGGTCCTACGAGCAGTACTTC
few,TRBJ1-2,-,TRBV3-1,CASRMRTGGGYTF,TGTGCCAGCAGGATGAGGACCGGCGGGGGCTACACCTTC
many,TRBJ2-1,TRBD2,TRBV25-1,CASSDGLAGYNEQFF,TGTGCCAGCAGTGATGGACTAGCGGGGTACAATGAGCAGTTCTTC
many,TRBJ2-1,TRBD2,TRBV4-3,CASSQNSGGYNEQFF,TGCGCCAGCAGCCAAAATAGCGGGGGCTACAATGAGCAGTTCTTC
few,TRBJ2-1,TRBD2,TRBV28,CASSISGISYNEQFF,TGTGCCAGCAGTATTAGCGGGATCTCCTACAATGAGCAGTTCTTC
few,TRBJ1-2,-,TRBV5-1,CASSLTQAYHGYTF,TGCGCCAGCAGCTTGACCCAGGCCTATCATGGCTACACCTTC
-,TRBJ1-1,-,TRBV5-5,CASSQILVFPNTEAFF,TGTGCCAGCAGCCAGATTTTAGTTTTCCCGAACACTGAAGCTTTCTTT
few,TRBJ1-5,-,TRBV7-9,CASSTDSQPQHF,TGTGCCAGCAGCACCGACAGCCAGCCCCAGCATTTT
few,TRBJ2-1,-,TRBV12-3/TRBV12-4,CASTTGNYNEQFF,TGTGCCAGCACCACAGGGAACTACAATGAGCAGTTCTTC
-,TRBJ1-4,TRBD1,TRBV4-3,CASSQVSGGNEKLFF,TGCGCCAGCAGCCAAGTGTCAGGGGGCAATGAAAAACTGTTTTTT
few,TRBJ1-2,-,TRBV12-3/TRBV12-4,CATKRQILNYGYTF,TGTGCCACCAAGAGACAGATATTAAACTATGGCTACACCTTC
few,TRBJ2-5,-,TRBV28,CASSQDRRRETQYF,TGTGCCAGCAGCCAGGACCGGCGGCGGGAGACCCAGTACTTC
many,TRBJ2-7,-,TRBV6-5,CASSSYGETYEQYF,TGTGCCAGCAGTTCCTACGGAGAGACCTACGAGCAGTACTTC
few,TRBJ2-5,-,TRBV2,CASSEWHQETQYF,TGTGCCAGCAGTGAATGGCACCAAGAGACCCAGTACTTC
many,TRBJ1-2,-,TRBV12-3/TRBV12-4,CASGGGDGYTF,TGTGCCAGCGGAGGGGGTGATGGCTACACCTTC
-,TRBJ2-4,TRBD2,TRBV12-3/TRBV12-4,CASSLASTSGEGIAKNIQYF,TGTGCCAGCAGTTTAGCCTCGACTAGCGGGGAAGGAATAGCCAAAAACATTCAGTACTTC
-,TRBJ2-7,TRBD1,TRBV30,CAWTDWDRGYEQYF,TGTGCCTGGACTGACTGGGACAGGGGCTACGAGCAGTACTTC
few,TRBJ2-4,-,TRBV5-1,CASSPPTPAKNIQYF,TGCGCCAGCAGCCCACCGACTCCTGCCAAAAACATTCAGTACTTC
-,TRBJ2-3,TRBD2,TRBV15,CATSRDRRGGLFDTQYF,TGTGCCACCAGCAGAGATAGGCGGGGGGGCCTTTTCGATACGCAGTATTTT
few,TRBJ2-5,-,TRBV12-3/TRBV12-4,CASSRTVETQYF,TGTGCCAGCAGCCGGACGGTAGAGACCCAGTACTTC
many,TRBJ2-3,-,TRBV20-1,CSAGASGTKTDTQYF,TGCAGTGCTGGGGCCAGCGGTACGAAGACAGATACGCAGTATTTT
-,TRBJ1-2,-,TRBV10-3,CAIREGSRVDYGYTF,TGTGCCATCAGGGAAGGGTCCAGGGTTGACTATGGCTACACCTTC
few,TRBJ2-1,-,TRBV7-2,CASSLPWGTRYNEQFF,TGTGCCAGCAGCCTGCCTTGGGGGACTCGATACAATGAGCAGTTCTTC
-,TRBJ2-7,TRBD1,TRBV24-1,CATSDPGDSRPYEQYF,TGTGCCACCAGTGATCCCGGGGACAGCAGACCCTACGAGCAGTACTTC
-,TRBJ1-5,TRBD1,TRBV12-3/TRBV12-4,CASSRQGSLDQPQHF,TGTGCCAGCAGTAGACAGGGTAGCTTGGATCAGCCCCAGCATTTT
few,TRBJ1-4,-,TRBV5-1,CASSHGGDNEKLFF,TGCGCCAGCAGCCACGGGGGAGATAATGAAAAACTGTTTTTT
-,TRBJ2-5,-,TRBV7-2,CASSFTGLGETQYF,TGTGCCAGCAGTTTTACAGGGTTGGGGGAGACCCAGTACTTC
few,TRBJ2-1,TRBD2,TRBV18,CASSPPSMSSGEQFF,TGTGCCAGCTCACCACCGAGCATGTCTAGCGGTGAGCAGTTCTTC